This TCR beta chain was retrieved from a study of blood T cells in healthy people across ages. Study details: Per two T cells, template switching captured roughly one barcoded beta molecule.

This clonotype has at least ten counts. Its antigen is unknown. A J-beta primer mix and a sample-barcoded 5' primer were used in a second PCR of roughly 6 to 11 cycles. From each sample, at least 3 million paired-end reads containing CDR3 were obtained. TCRdb re-called the 5' RACE reads through MiXCR, storing one row per CDR3 protein. The sample records about 1,800,000 distinct CDR3 sequences, about 28% being singletons. Study-wide points: Aged donors had fewer naive CD4+ cells and lower diversity than long-lived donors. It was not known whether donors were CMV positive (a possible confounder of expanded clonotype changes).

The sequence derives from a woman aged 25 to 39 in good health. Sequenced sample: blood.

Here the CDR3 reads CASSSPHGVGGANVLTF. CDR3 sequence (DNA): TGTGCCAGCAGTTCACCACACGGTGTAGGCGGGGCCAACGTCCTGACTTTC. The chain recombines TRBV12-3 or TRBV12-4 with TRBJ2-6, with unresolved D. The CDR3 totals 17 residues. With 4 bases removed from V and 4 bases from J, the gap between germline ends came to 17 bases.